This entry features one TCR beta chain sequence. Its antigen is unidentified. This entry comes from a study of cytomegalovirus exposure and HLA in healthy donors. The PCR made use of 60 Vbeta and 13 Jbeta primers. TCRdb's copy holds only in-frame clones and misses some; the assay was immunoSEQ multiplex PCR. The sample contains roughly 150,000 clones, 70% of which appear only once. General study results and limits: A later analysis linked 15,000 to 20,000 TCR beta sequences to HLA alleles at 0.05 false discovery rate. Presence/absence results assume similar sequencing depth per donor, which may not hold. TCR beta V segments were, for the most part, productive about 87% or about 30% of the time in an earlier analysis. A later analysis, which compared TCR beta chains of equal frequency, found the HLA-associated ones more clonally expanded.

Germline lookup yields CDR1 LGHNA and CDR2 YNFKEQ. Trimming took off 2 bases at V and 2 bases at J, with 7 bases between the two ends. The CDR3 is 14 residues long. The rearrangement joins TRBV4-2 to TRBJ2-1; perhaps TRBD2 as D (5 bases). This receptor was taken from a woman between 55 and 75 years old in good health and CMV-seropositive. Sequences were obtained from PBMCs. CDR3 loop: CASSQIGAYNEQFF. The CDR3 bases are TGTGCCAGCAGCCAAATCGGGGCCTACAATGAGCAGTTCTTC.